This TCR beta chain came from a study of identical twins. This clonotype was detected only a few times. No antigen is known for it. TCRdb itself ran the 5' RACE reads through MiXCR, one entry per CDR3 protein. In the table there are roughly 470,000 distinct CDR3 sequences, 14% of which are singletons. The CDR3 is 11 amino acids. V trimming: 5 bases; J trimming: 7 bases; junction bases outside the gene matches: 4. The V gene's germline CDR1 is GTSNPN and CDR2 SVGIG (reference sequence). General observations from the study: Invariant MAIT and iNKT cells may have partly biased zero-insertion analyses.

This same sample was also part of a study on yellow fever vaccine responses in identical twins.

The sequencing sample was made of CD4+ T cells sorted from blood. The origin of this receptor is a woman under 30 in good health. This chain links TRBV30 with TRBJ2-7; 8 bases map to TRBD1. CDR3 sequence reads: CAWEQGGEQYF. CDR3 DNA sequence: TGTGCCTGGGAACAGGGGGGTGAGCAGTACTTC. Full variable domain (rest looked up from reference TRBV30 and TRBJ2-7): SQTIHQWPATLVQPVGSPLSLECTVEGTSNPNLYWYRQAAGRGLQLLFYSVGIGQISSEVPQNLSASRPQDRQFILSSKKLLLSDSGFYLCAWEQGGEQYFGPGTRLTVT.